This TCR beta chain originates from a study of blood T cell repertoires in COVID-19 (dated by TCRdb to 2018 to 2020). With regard to the full study: Samples covering the acute and convalescent phases of COVID-19 were provided by collaborators in the United States, Italy and Spain. The repertoires were released in a freely available public database meant as a resource for research on the immune response to SARS-CoV-2. The material from the prospective study consisted of cDNA or gDNA derived from T cells, B-cell-depleted T cells, or PBMCs. Sample metadata almost always included a de-identified subject ID, COVID-19 status, age in years and sex. Where available, HLA class I and class II types were obtained from metadata supplied by the sample provider rather than from assay-based typing. Samples were obtained from the ongoing ImmuneRACE study (first 160 participants) and from 1,200 or so subjects provided by 6 global collaborators. Subjects who had been exposed to COVID-19, were actively infected with it, or had recovered from it provided the deeply sampled blood TCRbeta repertoires that made up the dataset. The paper's findings and limits, for the study overall: How much clinical and demographic metadata was included differed by source and by participant, and the metadata was provided uncurated.

Participants in the prospective study were enrolled through a virtual design, were aged about 18 to 90 years, and lived in approximately 25 United States geographic areas. In the prospective study, cohorts were assigned on the basis of participant-reported clinical history obtained from a screening survey and a study questionnaire. In the prospective study, whole blood, serum and a nasopharyngeal or oropharyngeal swab were collected from each participant by mobile phlebotomists. Prospective study participants could optionally give additional blood draws and questionnaires over an approximately two-month period. Before DNA extraction, blood samples from the prospective study were shipped at room temperature or frozen. Concerning this clone: What this receptor recognizes is not known. No much larger clone is present one base from it, and per-base qualities are unavailable.

TCRbeta CDR3 regions were amplified from genomic DNA by means of the immunoSEQ Assay, a bias-controlled multiplex PCR. As for the original processing: Within the assay, amplification of reference gene primers was used to estimate how many nucleated cells each sample contained. Sequence reads were collapsed and filtered to measure the absolute abundance of every unique TCRbeta CDR3 rearrangement. For each sample, productive Simpson clonality was calculated as the square root of Simpson's diversity index over productive rearrangements. Drawn from immuneACCESS, this table holds only the in-frame rearrangements with V and J called that TCRdb kept. Clones are partly lost; checked studies trace under half to an unresolved V gene and leave the rest unexplained. Clonal size and the V and J genes are those of that table, whereas D and trimming came from the DNA. The sample profile shows just over 250,000 clones; 84% of them were found once. 4.1% of the sample is taken by the ten largest.

The CDR3 goes from the cysteine to the phenylalanine over 13 residues. Just CDR3 DNA is preserved here, 39 bases in frame from base 1. Relative to germline, V is 0 bases shorter and J is 6 bases shorter, with 7 bases between their ends. The germline V gene encodes CDR1 MNHEY and CDR2 SMNVEV (reference sequence). Input material: PBMCs or T cells enriched from blood (not recorded which). The chain couples TRBV27 to TRBJ2-3, with TRBD1 perhaps the D gene, on 6 matching bases. This receptor was identified in a young man with acute COVID-19. The nucleotide sequence reads TGTGCCAGCAGTTTATCTAGGGGGGATACGCAGTATTTT. Its translation is CASSLSRGDTQYF.